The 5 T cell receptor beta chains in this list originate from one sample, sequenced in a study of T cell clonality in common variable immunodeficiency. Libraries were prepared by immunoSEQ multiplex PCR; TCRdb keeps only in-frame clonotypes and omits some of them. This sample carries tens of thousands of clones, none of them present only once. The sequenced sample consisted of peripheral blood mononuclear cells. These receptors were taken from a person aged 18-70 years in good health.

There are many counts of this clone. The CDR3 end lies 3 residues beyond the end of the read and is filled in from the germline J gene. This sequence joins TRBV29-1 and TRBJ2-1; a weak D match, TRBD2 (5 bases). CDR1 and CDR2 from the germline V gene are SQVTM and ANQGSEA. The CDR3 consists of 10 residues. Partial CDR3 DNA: TGCAGTCCGGGGTACAATGAG. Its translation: CSPGYNE. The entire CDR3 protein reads CSPGYNEQFF.

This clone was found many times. The DNA read from the CDR3 is TGTGCCAGTAGGGACAGACAACGCTACGAG. Its protein is CASRDRQRYE. The CDR3, in full, reads CASRDRQRYEQYF. V usage is TRBV19 and J usage is TRBJ2-7; a weak D match, TRBD1 (6 bases). The observed sequence ends 3 residues before the CDR3 terminus, with the missing tail filled in from the germline J gene. CDR1 and CDR2 from the germline V gene are LNHDA and SQIVND (reference sequence). This CDR3 contains 13 residues. V was cut by 6 bases and J by 3 bases, with 12 bases left in between.

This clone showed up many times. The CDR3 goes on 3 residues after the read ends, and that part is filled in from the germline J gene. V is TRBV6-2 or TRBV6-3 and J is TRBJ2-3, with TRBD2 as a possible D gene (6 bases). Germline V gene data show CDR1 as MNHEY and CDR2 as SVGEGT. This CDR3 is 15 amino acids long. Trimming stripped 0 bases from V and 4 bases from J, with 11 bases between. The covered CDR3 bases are TGTGCCAGCAGTTACTCGGGCGGGGTAGCAGATACG. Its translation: CASSYSGGVADT. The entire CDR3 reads CASSYSGGVADTQYF.

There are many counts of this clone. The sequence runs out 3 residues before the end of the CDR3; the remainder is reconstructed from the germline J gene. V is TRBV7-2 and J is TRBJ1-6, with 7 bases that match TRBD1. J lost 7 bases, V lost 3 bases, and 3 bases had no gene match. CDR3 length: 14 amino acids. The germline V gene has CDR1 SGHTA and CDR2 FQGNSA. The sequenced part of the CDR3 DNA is TGTGCCAGCAGCTTCGAACAGGGGAATTCACCC. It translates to CASSFEQGNSP. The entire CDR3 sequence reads CASSFEQGNSPLHF.

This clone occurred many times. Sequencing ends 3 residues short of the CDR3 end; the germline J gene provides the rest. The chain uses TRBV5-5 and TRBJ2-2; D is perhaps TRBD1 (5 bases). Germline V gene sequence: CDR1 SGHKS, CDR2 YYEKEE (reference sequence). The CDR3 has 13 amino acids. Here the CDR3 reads CASSLAGANVLFF. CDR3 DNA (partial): TGTGCCAGCAGCTTGGCTGGGGCCAACGTG. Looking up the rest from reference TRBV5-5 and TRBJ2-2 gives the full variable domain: DAGVTQSPTHLIKTRGQQVTLRCSPISGHKSVSWYQQVLGQGPQFIFQYYEKEERGRGNFPDRFSARQFPNYSSELNVNALLLGDSALYLCASSLAGANVLFFGEGSRLTVL.